The rows below give T cell receptor beta chains drawn from one sample of a study of T cells in Graves' hyperthyroidism and ophthalmopathy. TCRdb recomputed calls from the multiplex PCR reads with MiXCR, one row per CDR3 protein. The table records 240,000 or so distinct CDR3 sequences, about 16% of them present only once. The material sequenced was blood. The receptors here all came from a young woman with Graves' ophthalmopathy. Each CDR3 is given with its conserved first and last residue. The D gene is left open where the match is weak. The listing skips clone size in some rows; elsewhere it reads once, few, many or a size class.

CDR3aa,CDR3nt,v_gene,abundance,d_gene,j_gene
CASSLTRAAGETQYF,TGTGCCAGCAGTCTTACTAGGGCGGCTGGAGAGACCCAGTACTTC,TRBV16,many,.,TRBJ2-5
CAWSKGTDTEAFF,TGTGCCTGGAGCAAGGGGACTGACACTGAAGCTTTCTTT,TRBV30,medium-sized,.,TRBJ1-1
CASSTGGAGYEQYF,TGTGCCAGCAGCACAGGGGGCGCAGGTTACGAGCAGTACTTC,TRBV7-9,many,TRBD1,TRBJ2-7
CASSFTVTAYNEQFF,TGTGCCAGCAGCTTTACGGTTACAGCCTACAATGAGCAGTTCTTC,TRBV7-3,.,.,TRBJ2-1
CASSIQPLDTQYF,TGTGCCAGCAGCATACAGCCTCTGGATACGCAGTATTTT,TRBV9,many,.,TRBJ2-3
CASSPLGQGIYSNQPQHF,TGTGCCAGCAGTCCCCTCGGACAGGGGATTTATAGCAATCAGCCCCAGCATTTT,TRBV28,many,TRBD1,TRBJ1-5
CASSSQVGVVGNTIYF,TGTGCCAGCAGTTCCCAGGTGGGGGTCGTCGGAAACACCATATATTTT,TRBV28,many,.,TRBJ1-3
CASSYGGPHEQYF,TGTGCCAGCAGTTACGGCGGACCCCACGAGCAGTACTTC,TRBV6-2/TRBV6-3,many,.,TRBJ2-7
CASSPGAAGVGDTQYF,TGTGCCAGCAGTCCCGGGGCAGCGGGGGTGGGAGATACGCAGTATTTT,TRBV28,many,TRBD2,TRBJ2-3
CATSRGDQVNTEAFF,TGTGCCACCAGCAGAGGCGATCAGGTGAACACTGAAGCTTTCTTT,TRBV15,many,.,TRBJ1-1
CASSLVVSAVEAFF,TGCGCCAGCAGCTTGGTAGTCTCCGCTGTAGAAGCTTTCTTT,TRBV5-1,many,.,TRBJ1-1
CASSLRGEAFF,TGTGCCAGCAGCTTGCGGGGTGAAGCTTTCTTT,TRBV7-2,many,.,TRBJ1-1
CASSVGQGAGANVLTF,TGTGCCAGCAGTGTGGGACAGGGGGCTGGGGCCAACGTCCTGACTTTC,TRBV27,.,TRBD1,TRBJ2-6
CATSDYTNNYGYTF,TGTGCCACCAGTGATTACACGAATAACTATGGCTACACCTTC,TRBV24-1,many,.,TRBJ1-2
CASHPAGTNYGYTF,TGTGCCAGCCACCCAGCGGGGACTAACTATGGCTACACCTTC,TRBV6-1,.,.,TRBJ1-2
CSAHNEVASTPYEQYF,TGCAGTGCCCACAATGAGGTGGCTAGCACTCCCTACGAGCAGTACTTC,TRBV20-1,many,.,TRBJ2-7
CASRGGAAYGYTF,TGTGCCAGCAGGGGAGGGGCGGCCTATGGCTACACCTTC,TRBV2,many,.,TRBJ1-2
CASSSLGTGYPPQHF,TGTGCCAGCAGTTCTCTCGGGACAGGGTATCCGCCCCAGCATTTT,TRBV28,.,TRBD1,TRBJ1-5
CASQRGNTIYF,TGTGCCAGCCAGAGAGGAAACACCATATATTTT,TRBV2,many,.,TRBJ1-3
CASSYGMNTEAFF,TGTGCCAGCAGTTACGGTATGAACACTGAAGCTTTCTTT,TRBV6-2/TRBV6-3,many,.,TRBJ1-1
CASSPASGGLEQYF,TGTGCCAGCAGCCCTGCGAGCGGGGGCCTGGAGCAGTACTTC,TRBV6-1,many,TRBD2,TRBJ2-7
CASSFDRGYNEQFF,TGTGCCAGCAGCTTCGACAGGGGTTACAATGAGCAGTTCTTC,TRBV7-2,many,TRBD1,TRBJ2-1
CAWSVHGNQPQHF,TGTGCCTGGAGTGTACACGGTAATCAGCCCCAGCATTTT,TRBV30,many,.,TRBJ1-5
CASSIGPASYEQYF,TGTGCCAGCAGTATCGGCCCTGCCTCCTACGAGCAGTACTTC,TRBV28,many,.,TRBJ2-7
CSAASQGAASGELFF,TGCAGTGCTGCCTCCCAGGGGGCGGCTAGCGGGGAGCTGTTTTTT,TRBV20-1,.,TRBD1,TRBJ2-2
CASRGIAAPRYEQYF,TGTGCCAGCAGGGGAATAGCGGCCCCTCGGTACGAGCAGTACTTC,TRBV6-1,many,.,TRBJ2-7
CASSPEAGTHYEQYF,TGTGCCAGCAGCCCTGAGGCCGGGACCCACTACGAGCAGTACTTC,TRBV7-2,many,.,TRBJ2-7
CASSELAGGPHNEQFF,TGTGCCAGCAGTGAACTAGCGGGAGGGCCCCACAATGAGCAGTTCTTC,TRBV6-1,.,TRBD2,TRBJ2-1
CASSPGTGGGSSAFF,TGCGCCAGCAGCCCCGGGACAGGGGGCGGTAGTTCAGCTTTCTTT,TRBV5-1,.,TRBD1,TRBJ1-1
CASSLNLAGWGEQYF,TGTGCCAGTAGCCTTAATTTAGCGGGATGGGGCGAGCAGTACTTC,TRBV19,many,TRBD2,TRBJ2-7
CASSQDRGGGELFF,TGTGCCAGCAGCCAAGATAGGGGTGGCGGGGAGCTGTTTTTT,TRBV4-2,many,.,TRBJ2-2
CASSLTGRLNTEAFF,TGTGCCAGCAGCTTGACAGGCAGGCTGAACACTGAAGCTTTCTTT,TRBV11-2,many,.,TRBJ1-1
CASSLVEYTEAFF,TGCGCCAGCAGCTTGGTGGAATACACTGAAGCTTTCTTT,TRBV5-1,many,.,TRBJ1-1